The 28 T cell receptor beta chains given below trace back to one sample, sequenced in a study of blood T cell repertoires in COVID-19. Here immunoSEQ multiplex PCR was the method, and the copy in TCRdb shows in-frame clones only, minus some. The sample consists of under 300,000 clones, 83% of them appearing once. The source material was peripheral blood. The receptors derive from a human donor in a cohort sampled during active COVID-19.

Comment on this clone: It may be a read error: a sequence one base away is much more abundant. The rearrangement links TRBV6-6 to TRBJ2-7; D gene ambiguous. Per germline, CDR1 MNHNY and CDR2 SVGAGI (reference sequence). The CDR3 covers 11 residues. Trimming took off 4 bases at V and 4 bases at J, with 5 bases between the two ends. The CDR3 coding sequence is TGTGCCAGCAGTTTAGAGTACGAGCAGTACTTC. This codes for CASSLEYEQYF.

The V and J genes are TRBV4-1 and TRBJ1-3; tentatively, D is TRBD1 (5 bases). CDR3 length equals 15 residues. The V gene's germline CDR1 is MGHRA and CDR2 YSYEKL. Trimming shortened V by 0 bases and J by 1 base, and 7 bases separated the two germline ends. For the CDR3, the DNA is TGCGCCAGCAGCCAAGATGCAGGGTCTGGAAACACCATATATTTT. As protein: CASSQDAGSGNTIYF.

This clone has at least ten counts. The V gene is TRBV18, the J gene TRBJ1-1; D gene uncertain. Trimming shortened V by 9 bases and J by 1 base, and 15 bases separated the two germline ends. The CDR3 length is 14 residues. Germline V gives CDR1 KGHSH, CDR2 LQKENI. As DNA, the CDR3 is TGTGCCAGTAGGGAGCCTTCTACGAACACTGAAGCTTTCTTT. Its protein is CASREPSTNTEAFF.

This clone was recorded many times. V is TRBV5-1 and J is TRBJ2-7; D may be TRBD1 (6 bases). In germline, CDR1 is SGHRS, CDR2 YFSETQ. This CDR3 is built from 18 residues. Trimming pared 0 bases from V and 0 bases from J, leaving 19 bases between. Here the CDR3 reads CASSLAGQGPASSYEQYF. The CDR3 DNA is TGCGCCAGCAGCTTGGCGGGCCAGGGGCCCGCAAGCTCCTACGAGCAGTACTTC.

This chain connects TRBV13 to TRBJ1-2; D gene uncertain. Per the germline V gene, CDR1 is PRHDT and CDR2 is FYEKMQ (reference sequence). Trimming cost V 4 bases and J 4 bases, with 10 bases left between them. The length of the CDR3 is 13 residues. CDR3 region: CASSSDSFYGYTF. In DNA, the CDR3 is TGTGCCAGCAGCTCGGATAGCTTCTATGGCTACACCTTC.

This clone occurred a few times. The chain carries TRBV4-1 and TRBJ1-5; D is unresolved. Trimming cost V 0 bases and J 0 bases, with 9 bases left between them. The CDR3 is 16 residues long. From germline, CDR1 is MGHRA and CDR2 YSYEKL. The CDR3 region has the DNA TGCGCCAGCAGCCAAGATCTCGGTAATAGCAATCAGCCCCAGCATTTT. Protein product: CASSQDLGNSNQPQHF.

V and J are TRBV7-2 and TRBJ1-4; D is perhaps TRBD1 (6 bases). In germline, CDR1 is SGHTA, CDR2 FQGNSA. The CDR3 covers 15 residues. The ends were cut back, 4 bases at V and 4 bases at J, with 13 bases in the middle. CDR3 nucleotides: TGTGCCAGCAGCTCTAGGACAGCCCGTAATGAAAAACTGTTTTTT. Its protein is CASSSRTARNEKLFF. The complete variable domain, with remaining parts taken from reference TRBV7-2 and TRBJ1-4, reads GAGVSQSPSNKVTEKGKDVELRCDPISGHTALYWYRQSLGQGLEFLIYFQGNSAPDKSGLPSDRFSAERTGGSVSTLTIQRTQQEDSAVYLCASSSRTARNEKLFFGSGTQLSVL.

The gene calls are TRBV7-9 and TRBJ2-1; D remains unclear. The V end lost 6 bases, the J end lost 10 bases, and 10 bases lay between the germline ends. Germline V gene data show CDR1 as SEHNR and CDR2 as FQNEAQ (reference sequence). The CDR3 loop spans 11 amino acids. CDR3 DNA sequence: TGTGCCAGCAGTCTTTCTACGGAGCAGTTCTTC. Protein: CASSLSTEQFF.

This chain links TRBV3-1 (or the pseudogene TRBV3-2) with TRBJ1-4; D remains ambiguous. The germline V gene has CDR1 LGHDT and CDR2 YNNKEL (reference sequence). The CDR3 has 12 residues. Trimming shortened V by 4 bases and J by 7 bases, and 7 bases separated the two germline ends. The CDR3 loop reads CASSLTGEKLFF. The DNA of the CDR3 is TGTGCCAGCAGCCTAACTGGTGAAAAACTGTTTTTT.

The chain is built from TRBV7-3 and TRBJ2-1; 10 positions agree with TRBD2. Trimming took 1 base from V and 8 from J; bases not matched to a gene: 11. Germline V lookup: CDR1 SGHTA, CDR2 FQGTGA. The CDR3 length is 17 residues. The CDR3 region is CASSLILSGGAGDEQFF. CDR3 bases: TGTGCCAGCAGCTTAATTCTGAGCGGGGGGGCCGGAGATGAGCAGTTCTTC.

This clone has a count of ten or more. This chain links TRBV5-6 with TRBJ1-6; 8 nucleotides agree with TRBD1. Trimming removed 0 bases from V and 10 bases from J; junction bases left unmatched: 9. CDR1 and CDR2 (germline): SGHDT, YYEEEE. This CDR3 spans 16 amino acids. CDR3: CASSLGLGTGGSPLHF. For the CDR3, the DNA is TGTGCCAGCAGCTTGGGCCTCGGGACAGGAGGGTCACCCCTCCACTTT.

The chain has TRBV5-1 and TRBJ2-2, with a possible D match to TRBD1 (5 bases). The length of the CDR3 is 16 residues. Per germline, CDR1 SGHRS and CDR2 YFSETQ. Between the trimmed V and J ends, which lost 1 base and 0 bases, there was a span of 10 bases. The CDR3 loop is CASSLSQGTNTGELFF. The CDR3 DNA follows: TGCGCCAGCAGCTTGTCGCAGGGCACGAACACCGGGGAGCTGTTTTTT.

This chain links TRBV6-5 with TRBJ1-1; 11 bases map to TRBD1. The CDR3 spans 15 residues. The junction had 5 bases not matched to a gene; V was cut back by 6 bases and J by 2 bases. CDR1 is MNHEY, CDR2 SVGAGI, per germline. CDR3 sequence (DNA): TGTGCCAGCAGATGGACAGGGGGCTCAAACACTGAAGCTTTCTTT. It is translated as CASRWTGGSNTEAFF.

This chain uses TRBV27 with TRBJ2-7; TRBD2 agrees at 12 bases. The CDR3 is 15 residues long. The trim removed 7 bases at V and 4 bases at J, leaving 8 bases unmatched. Germline V CDR1 and CDR2: MNHEY, SMNVEV (reference sequence). CDR3 sequence: CASMSGLAGRYEQYF. In DNA form, the CDR3 reads TGTGCCAGCATGTCTGGACTAGCGGGAAGGTACGAGCAGTACTTC.

The genes are TRBV11-2 and TRBJ2-5; the match to TRBD2 covers 10 bases. The CDR3 consists of 16 residues. Germline assignment: CDR1 SGHAT and CDR2 FQNNGV. The trim removed 5 bases at V and 5 bases at J, leaving 11 bases unmatched. The CDR3 coding sequence is TGTGCCAGCAGCCCGTCCACTAGCGGGATAGGCGAGACCCAGTACTTC. Its protein product is CASSPSTSGIGETQYF.

V gene TRBV9 combines with J gene TRBJ2-5; 7 bases align to TRBD1. The V segment lost 4 bases and the J segment 2 bases; nucleotides outside the gene matches: 2. In germline, CDR1 is SGDLS, CDR2 YYNGEE. The CDR3 loop spans 13 amino acids. The CDR3 DNA is TGTGCCAGCAGCCTGGGACAGCAAGAGACCCAGTACTTC. Translating gives CASSLGQQETQYF.

This sequence joins TRBV6-5 and TRBJ1-4; weak D call: TRBD1 (5 bases). V was shortened by 2 bases and J by 2 bases, with 6 bases between the two germline ends. CDR3 length: 14 residues. Germline-derived CDR1 and CDR2 are MNHEY and SVGAGI. The CDR3 spells CASSYGGTNEKLFF. In nucleotides, the CDR3 is TGTGCCAGCAGTTACGGGGGGACTAATGAAAAACTGTTTTTT.

The chain combines TRBV10-1 with TRBJ2-7; 9 bases fit TRBD2. The J segment lost 3 bases and the V segment lost 2 bases, leaving 5 bases of the junction unmatched. The CDR3 is 15 residues long. Germline V gene sequence: CDR1 WNHNN, CDR2 SYGVQD (reference sequence). Written as DNA, the CDR3 is TGCGCCAGCAGTGAGGTGGCTAGCGGGAACTACGAGCAGTACTTC. Protein: CASSEVASGNYEQYF.

The gene calls are TRBV5-5 and TRBJ2-2, with D possibly matching TRBD1 (6 bases). The CDR3 is made up of 16 amino acids. The V gene's germline CDR1 is SGHKS and CDR2 YYEKEE (reference sequence). The germline V and J ends were trimmed by 4 bases and 1 base, with 14 bases remaining between them. CDR3 bases: TGTGCCAGCAGCCTACAGGGCTCAGGGAACACCGGGGAGCTGTTTTTT. Residues: CASSLQGSGNTGELFF.

The rearrangement joins TRBV4-1 to TRBJ2-1, with D maybe TRBD2 (6 bases). Germline CDR1 and CDR2: MGHRA and YSYEKL. V lost 4 bases and J lost 10, with 11 bases in between. The CDR3 sequence is 12 residues long. The CDR3 region is CASSLRREEQFF. The CDR3, as DNA: TGCGCCAGCAGCCTCAGGAGGGAAGAGCAGTTCTTC.

The V and J genes are TRBV6-4 and TRBJ2-2; D uncertain. Germline lookup yields CDR1 MRHNA and CDR2 SNTAGT. There are 14 residues in the CDR3. The V and J ends lost 4 bases and 3 bases respectively, with 9 bases between them. CDR3 sequence (DNA): TGTGCCAGCAGTGTCGAAGGAGACACCGGGGAGCTGTTTTTT. Its translation is CASSVEGDTGELFF.

The chain carries TRBV18 and TRBJ2-5; 10 bases map to TRBD1. The CDR3 is 16 amino acids. Unmatched junction bases numbered 9, after V lost 6 bases and J lost 2 bases. Germline CDR1 reads KGHSH; CDR2 reads LQKENI. The CDR3 DNA reads as TGTGCCAGCTCGCTTCTAGGGACAGGGGTTCAAGAGACCCAGTACTTC. This codes for CASSLLGTGVQETQYF. Full variable domain (remainder filled in from reference TRBV18 and TRBJ2-5): NAGVMQNPRHLVRRRGQEARLRCSPMKGHSHVYWYRQLPEEGLKFMVYLQKENIIDESGMPKERFSAEFPKEGPSILRIQQVVRGDSAAYFCASSLLGTGVQETQYFGPGTRLLVL.

V is TRBV6-1 and J is TRBJ1-1; maybe TRBD1 (6 bases). The CDR3 contains 15 residues. The V gene lost 1 base and the J gene lost 6 bases, with 15 bases spanning the gap. Germline lookup yields CDR1 MNHNS and CDR2 SASEGT. CDR3 bases: TGTGCCAGCAGTGAAGAACAGGGAAGAACCTCTGAAGCTTTCTTT. Its protein product is CASSEEQGRTSEAFF.

This clone was counted only a few times. V gene TRBV5-1 combines with J gene TRBJ2-3; tentatively, D is TRBD2 (6 bases). CDR3 length: 13 residues. Trimming left V 2 bases short and J 4 bases short, with 8 bases between. Germline assignment: CDR1 SGHRS and CDR2 YFSETQ. CDR3 coding DNA: TGCGCCAGCAGCTTTCGGGAGTCAGATACGCAGTATTTT. Protein sequence: CASSFRESDTQYF.

This chain connects TRBV7-2 to TRBJ2-7; D may be TRBD1 (5 bases). The V end was cut by 4 bases, the J end by 2 bases, with 9 bases between. Per germline, CDR1 SGHTA and CDR2 FQGNSA. The CDR3 spans 13 residues. The CDR3 DNA reads TGTGCCAGCAGCTATCAGGGCGCCTACGAGCAGTACTTC. Translation: CASSYQGAYEQYF.

This chain uses TRBV28 with TRBJ2-5, with 7 positions matching TRBD1. This CDR3 is built from 14 residues. From germline, CDR1 is MDHEN and CDR2 SYDVKM. The ends lost 5 bases at V and 1 base at J; junction bases unmatched: 4. The CDR3 is CASSPGQLQETQYF. The CDR3 DNA follows: TGTGCCAGCAGTCCGGGACAGCTCCAAGAGACCCAGTACTTC.

The chain has TRBV11-2 and TRBJ2-1; tentative D call: TRBD2 (5 bases). Germline values: CDR1 SGHAT, CDR2 FQNNGV. V gave up 2 bases and J gave up 2 bases, with 16 bases separating them. The CDR3 sequence is 17 residues long. The CDR3 bases are TGTGCCAGCAGCTTATACTCTGGACTGGATACCTACAATGAGCAGTTCTTC. Translating gives CASSLYSGLDTYNEQFF. Combining the CDR3 with reference TRBV11-2 and TRBJ2-1 gives the whole variable domain EAGVAQSPRYKIIEKRQSVAFWCNPISGHATLYWYQQILGQGPKLLIQFQNNGVVDDSQLPKDRFSAERLKGVDSTLKIQPAKLEDSAVYLCASSLYSGLDTYNEQFFGPGTRLTVL.

This clone was found once. Other DNA sequences within the sample encode an identical CDR3. The chain employs TRBV5-1 and TRBJ2-7, with 8 bases identical to TRBD1. V shed 4 bases, J shed 4 bases, and the junction held 10 bases outside the gene matches. The CDR3 has 15 residues. The germline CDR1 and CDR2 sequences are SGHRS and YFSETQ. The CDR3 loop is CASSKGQGASYEQYF. Here the CDR3 DNA reads TGCGCCAGCAGCAAGGGGCAGGGGGCATCATACGAGCAGTACTTC.